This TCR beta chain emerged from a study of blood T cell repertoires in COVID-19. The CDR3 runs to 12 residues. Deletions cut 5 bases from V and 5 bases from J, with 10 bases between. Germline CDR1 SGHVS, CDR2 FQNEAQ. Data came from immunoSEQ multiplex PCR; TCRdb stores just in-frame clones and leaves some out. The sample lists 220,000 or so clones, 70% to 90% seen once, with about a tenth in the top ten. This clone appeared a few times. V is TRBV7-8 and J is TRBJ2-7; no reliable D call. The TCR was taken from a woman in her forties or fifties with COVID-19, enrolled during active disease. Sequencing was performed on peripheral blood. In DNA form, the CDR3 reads TGTGCCAGCAGCCCCTTGTTTGACGAGCAGTACTTC. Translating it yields CASSPLFDEQYF.